This passage covers 15 T cell receptor beta chains from one sample sequenced in a study of OX40 agonist ivuxolimab in advanced cancers. The method behind the library was the immunoSEQ multiplex PCR assay. This immuneACCESS table, as held by TCRdb, lists in-frame sequences with V and J called but not all clones. Of the missing ones, under half trace to an unresolved V gene in checked studies; the others have no known cause. Recorded for this sample are about 58,000 clones; around four fifths of them occurred a single time. Jointly, the top ten make up 2.5% to 3.5% of the sample. The sequenced sample was CD4+ or CD8+ T cells sorted from blood, obtained in a trial of the OX40 agonist ivuxolimab. Receptors originate from an adult with an advanced solid tumor such as melanoma, head and neck, liver or kidney cancer.

The chain has TRBV6-1 and TRBJ2-2, with TRBD2 identical over 7 bases. The V gene end was trimmed by 4 bases and the J gene end by 5 bases; junction bases not matched to a gene: 4. Germline V gene sequence: CDR1 MNHNS, CDR2 SASEGT. The CDR3 covers 14 residues. CDR3 in DNA: TGTGCCAGCAGTGGAGGGGAGGGGACCGGGGAGCTGTTTTTT. Amino acid sequence: CASSGGEGTGELFF.

V usage is TRBV6-5 and J usage is TRBJ2-5; either TRBD1 or TRBD2 may supply D (6 bases each). The V end was cut by 5 bases, the J end by 4 bases, with 11 bases between. The V gene's germline CDR1 is MNHEY and CDR2 SVGAGI. The length of the CDR3 is 13 residues. This chain's CDR3 is CASSEGGGETQYF. The CDR3 coding sequence is TGTGCCAGCAGTGAGGGGGGAGGAGAGACCCAGTACTTC.

The chain recombines TRBV15 with TRBJ1-6; weak D call: TRBD1 (6 bases). CDR3 length equals 19 residues. The V end was cut by 4 bases, the J end by 0 bases, with 19 bases between. CDR1 and CDR2 (germline): LNHNV, YYDKDF (reference sequence). The CDR3 is CATSTRQAASSSYNSPLHF. The DNA for the CDR3 is TGTGCCACCAGCACCAGACAGGCCGCTTCGAGCTCCTATAATTCACCCCTCCACTTT. Drawing the rest from reference TRBV15 and TRBJ1-6, the complete variable domain is DAMVIQNPRYQVTQFGKPVTLSCSQTLNHNVMYWYQQKSSQAPKLLFHYYDKDFNNEADTPDNFQSRRPNTSFCFLDIRSPGLGDTAMYLCATSTRQAASSSYNSPLHFGNGTRLTVT.

The chain is built from TRBV7-2 and TRBJ2-1, with D uncertain. Trimming cost V 4 bases and J 8 bases, with 9 bases left between them. Germline V gives CDR1 SGHTA, CDR2 FQGNSA. The CDR3 runs to 12 residues. CDR3 bases: TGTGCCAGCAGCTCCTATGGACATGAGCAGTTCTTC. It codes for CASSSYGHEQFF.

The chain links TRBV15 to TRBJ1-1; 9 bases fit TRBD1. In germline, CDR1 is LNHNV, CDR2 YYDKDF (reference sequence). Trimming took 3 bases from V and 7 from J; bases not matched to a gene: 12. The CDR3 has 16 residues. CDR3 sequence reads: CATSRPLAGQGFEAFF. CDR3 sequence (DNA): TGTGCCACCAGCAGGCCTTTGGCGGGACAGGGCTTTGAAGCTTTCTTT.

This chain links TRBV5-1 with TRBJ1-2; the D is unclear. Trimming pared 4 bases from V and 7 bases from J, leaving 14 bases between. The length of the CDR3 is 13 residues. CDR1 SGHRS and CDR2 YFSETQ come from the germline V gene. CDR3 region: CASSLGLAGGYTF. The CDR3, as DNA: TGCGCCAGCAGCCTCGGGCTGGCCGGTGGCTACACCTTC.

The CDR3 region is CASSLAGLAGGQETQYF. DNA of the CDR3: TGTGCCAGCAGCTTAGCCGGACTAGCGGGGGGTCAAGAGACCCAGTACTTC. V is TRBV7-9 and J is TRBJ2-5; 14 bases are shared with TRBD2. J lost 2 bases, V lost 0 bases, and 2 bases had no gene match. In germline, CDR1 is SEHNR, CDR2 FQNEAQ (reference sequence). The CDR3 contains 17 residues.

This rearrangement joins TRBV19 to TRBJ2-2; possibly TRBD1 for D (6 bases). CDR3 length equals 15 residues. CDR1 and CDR2 from the germline V gene are LNHDA and SQIVND (reference sequence). Between the trimmed V and J ends, which lost 0 bases and 3 bases, there was a span of 8 bases. The CDR3 here is CASSIERGYTGELFF. The CDR3 DNA reads TGTGCCAGTAGTATAGAGAGGGGGTACACCGGGGAGCTGTTTTTT.

This rearrangement joins TRBV5-6 to TRBJ1-1; the D is unclear. The CDR3 covers 11 residues. V was clipped by 0 bases and J by 7 bases, with 4 bases between them. CDR1 and CDR2 (germline): SGHDT, YYEEEE. CDR3 coding DNA: TGTGCCAGCAGCTTGGGGCGTGAAGCTTTCTTT. The encoded protein is CASSLGREAFF.

The chain combines TRBV6-6 with TRBJ1-5; no firm D call. V lost 6 bases and J 1 base, leaving 7 bases between the germline ends. Germline V lookup: CDR1 MNHNY, CDR2 SVGAGI (reference sequence). The CDR3 length is 13 residues. The CDR3 DNA follows: TGTGCCAGCAGCCCACGGAGCAATCAGCCCCAGCATTTT. As protein: CASSPRSNQPQHF.

V gene TRBV19 combines with J gene TRBJ1-5, with D perhaps matching TRBD1 (6 bases). CDR3 size: 12 residues. Between the trimmed V and J ends, which lost 6 bases and 9 bases, there was a span of 12 bases. Germline V lookup: CDR1 LNHDA, CDR2 SQIVND (reference sequence). The CDR3 reads CASSRMGAPQHF. CDR3 sequence (DNA): TGTGCCAGTAGCCGGATGGGGGCGCCCCAGCATTTT.

The chain uses TRBV2 and TRBJ1-1; D call uncertain. The V gene lost 4 bases and the J gene lost 0 bases, with 9 bases spanning the gap. The length of the CDR3 is 14 residues. Germline CDR1 reads SNHLY; CDR2 reads FYNNEI. The CDR3 spells CASSGEGMNTEAFF. The CDR3 bases are TGTGCCAGCAGTGGGGAGGGAATGAACACTGAAGCTTTCTTT.

CDR3 bases: TGTGCCAGCAGGCCATTTCAGGGGGACGTGGATGAGCAGTTCTTC. The encoded protein is CASRPFQGDVDEQFF. J is TRBJ2-1 and V is TRBV28, with 7 bases identical to TRBD1. With V trimmed by 6 bases and J by 8 bases, 13 bases remained unmatched. CDR1 and CDR2 (germline): MDHEN, SYDVKM. The CDR3 length is 15 residues. Filled out from reference TRBV28 and TRBJ2-1, the complete variable domain reads DVKVTQSSRYLVKRTGEKVFLECVQDMDHENMFWYRQDPGLGLRLIYFSYDVKMKEKGDIPEGYSVSREKKERFSLILESASTNQTSMYLCASRPFQGDVDEQFFGPGTRLTVL.

The chain is built from TRBV7-2 and TRBJ1-3; D is ambiguous. The CDR3 sequence is 13 residues long. V lost 8 bases to trimming and J lost 0 bases, with 8 bases between them. The germline V gene has CDR1 SGHTA and CDR2 FQGNSA. CDR3 sequence (DNA): TGTGCCAGCGGTACGAACTCTGGAAACACCATATATTTT. Encoded protein: CASGTNSGNTIYF.

This chain uses TRBV6-5 with TRBJ1-5, with 7 bases that match TRBD1. Germline lookup yields CDR1 MNHEY and CDR2 SVGAGI. The CDR3 loop spans 15 amino acids. The ends lost 2 bases at V and 5 bases at J; junction bases unmatched: 6. This CDR3 reads CASSYTTGNDQPQHF. In DNA form, the CDR3 reads TGTGCCAGCAGTTACACGACAGGGAATGATCAGCCCCAGCATTTT.